These 32 T cell receptor beta chains came from one sample sequenced in a study of monozygotic twins with inflammatory bowel disease. TCRdb reprocessed the 5' RACE reads and stores each CDR3 protein as one record, lacking DNA. Its listing shows about 450,000 distinct CDR3 sequences. The material sequenced was blood. The receptors derive from a human donor with ulcerative colitis or Crohn's disease, or a healthy co-twin of an affected twin (not recorded which).

This chain uses TRBV11-2 with TRBJ1-1. Per germline, CDR1 SGHAT and CDR2 FQNNGV. The CDR3 consists of 14 residues. The chain's CDR3 is CASSFQISNTEAFF.

The chain recombines TRBV5-1 with TRBJ1-6; the D gene TCRdb calls, TRBD1, cannot be checked with no DNA. The CDR3 length is 14 residues. CDR1 is SGHRS and CDR2 is YFSETQ in the germline V gene. This CDR3 reads CASSLQGVDSPLHF.

The CDR3 reads CSGSDRMNTEAFF. The chain couples TRBV29-1 to TRBJ1-1; the TCRdb call, TRBD1, lacks DNA for checking. The CDR3 is 13 amino acids. The germline V gene has CDR1 SQVTM and CDR2 ANQGSEA.

The chain couples TRBV6-1 to TRBJ1-2; TCRdb designates TRBD1, a call that cannot be tested without DNA. CDR3 length: 14 residues. Germline CDR1 MNHNS, CDR2 SASEGT. The CDR3 sequence is CASWSRTGGYGYTF.

The chain employs TRBV4-2 and TRBJ2-3; with no DNA, the TCRdb D assignment of TRBD2 cannot be verified. The CDR3 covers 17 residues. From germline, CDR1 is LGHNA and CDR2 YNFKEQ. The CDR3 reads CASSQDRNSGSSDTQYF.

V gene TRBV20-1 combines with J gene TRBJ1-4; TCRdb's D call, TRBD1, is unchecked because there is no DNA. There are 16 residues in the CDR3. CDR1 and CDR2 from the germline V gene are DFQATT and SNEGSKA (reference sequence). The CDR3 loop is CNATDRAGSANEKLFF.

This chain connects TRBV28 to TRBJ2-3. This CDR3 has 12 residues. Germline loops: CDR1 MDHEN, CDR2 SYDVKM. Here the CDR3 reads CASTSDSDTQYF. Using reference TRBV28 and TRBJ2-3 for the parts outside the CDR3, the full variable domain is DVKVTQSSRYLVKRTGEKVFLECVQDMDHENMFWYRQDPGLGLRLIYFSYDVKMKEKGDIPEGYSVSREKKERFSLILESASTNQTSMYLCASTSDSDTQYFGPGTRLTVL.

The chain links TRBV29-1 to TRBJ1-1. Germline V gene lookup returns CDR1 SQVTM and CDR2 ANQGSEA. The CDR3 spans 11 residues. CDR3 region: CSVALSTEAFF.

The rearrangement joins TRBV20-1 to TRBJ2-7. The CDR3 totals 12 residues. The V gene's germline CDR1 is DFQATT and CDR2 SNEGSKA (reference sequence). The CDR3 spells CSATGAVYEQYF.

The chain carries TRBV18 and TRBJ2-1; TCRdb's assignment of TRBD2 cannot be checked, as there is no DNA. CDR3 length: 15 amino acids. The germline gives CDR1 KGHSH, CDR2 LQKENI. The CDR3 sequence is CASSPGLGSIDEQFF. The variable domain in full, completed from reference TRBV18 and TRBJ2-1, reads NAGVMQNPRHLVRRRGQEARLRCSPMKGHSHVYWYRQLPEEGLKFMVYLQKENIIDESGMPKERFSAEFPKEGPSILRIQQVVRGDSAAYFCASSPGLGSIDEQFFGPGTRLTVL.

The V gene is TRBV20-1, the J gene TRBJ1-2; TCRdb returns TRBD1, unconfirmable since there is no DNA. CDR1 is DFQATT, CDR2 SNEGSKA, per germline (reference sequence). This CDR3 has 12 amino acids. The CDR3 protein is CSARTGTPSDTF.

This chain joins TRBV11-2 and TRBJ2-1; absent DNA, TCRdb's TRBD2 call cannot be checked. The CDR3 has 16 amino acids. Germline V gene lookup returns CDR1 SGHAT and CDR2 FQNNGV. CDR3 region: CASSTRLAGVFNEQFF.

V usage is TRBV5-1 and J usage is TRBJ2-3. This CDR3 comprises 13 residues. CDR1 and CDR2 from the germline V gene are SGHRS and YFSETQ. This chain's CDR3 is CASSPSSTDTQYF.

The chain has TRBV29-1 and TRBJ2-2; checking the TCRdb D call of TRBD2 is not possible without DNA. Germline CDR1 and CDR2: SQVTM and ANQGSEA. The CDR3 consists of 14 residues. CDR3 amino acids: CSVYGLDDTGELFF.

V and J are TRBV4-1 and TRBJ1-5. Germline V gene lookup returns CDR1 MGHRA and CDR2 YSYEKL. This CDR3 has 16 amino acids. The CDR3 reads CASSRTGAEGNQPQHF.

V and J are TRBV19 and TRBJ1-5; TCRdb returns TRBD1, unconfirmable since there is no DNA. There are 12 residues in the CDR3. CDR1 LNHDA and CDR2 SQIVND come from the germline V gene (reference sequence). CDR3 sequence reads: CASSMGQEPQHF.

The rearrangement uses TRBV5-1 and TRBJ2-1. The CDR3 contains 15 residues. CDR1 is SGHRS and CDR2 is YFSETQ in the germline V gene. The CDR3 reads CASSLAESLYNEQFF.

This chain uses TRBV3-1 with TRBJ2-2; TCRdb designates TRBD2, a call that cannot be tested without DNA. The CDR3 extends over 13 amino acids. The germline V gene encodes CDR1 LGHDT and CDR2 YNNKEL (reference sequence). The CDR3 loop is CASSPSTDRELFF.

V gene TRBV7-9 combines with J gene TRBJ2-2; no DNA is available, so the TRBD1 call from TCRdb remains unchecked. Germline-derived CDR1 and CDR2 are SEHNR and FQNEAQ (reference sequence). The CDR3 covers 15 residues. CDR3 amino acids: CASSPSRVGIGELFF.

The V call is TRBV4-1, the J call TRBJ1-1; TCRdb returns TRBD1, unconfirmable since there is no DNA. CDR1 and CDR2 (germline): MGHRA, YSYEKL. CDR3 length equals 15 residues. CDR3 sequence reads: CASSVTTGLNTEAFF.

The gene calls are TRBV18 and TRBJ1-4. The CDR3 has 16 residues. From germline, CDR1 is KGHSH and CDR2 LQKENI. The CDR3 loop reads CASSPPGDPMGEKLFF.

The V gene is TRBV12-3 or TRBV12-4, the J gene TRBJ2-3; TCRdb calls TRBD1, which cannot be checked without DNA. This CDR3 is built from 16 residues. Here the CDR3 reads CASSAVLGVVRDTQYF.

The chain employs TRBV5-6 and TRBJ1-5; the D call of TRBD1 rests on TCRdb alone, since no DNA is present to check it. CDR1 and CDR2 (germline): SGHDT, YYEEEE. The CDR3 has 16 residues. This CDR3 is CASVPGGKVDNQPQHF.

J is TRBJ2-2 and V is TRBV5-1; the TCRdb call, TRBD1, lacks DNA for checking. CDR1 is SGHRS and CDR2 is YFSETQ in the germline V gene. This CDR3 has 16 amino acids. CDR3 protein: CASSYGQGRSAGELFF.

The chain has TRBV6-1 and TRBJ2-2; with no DNA, the TCRdb D assignment of TRBD1 cannot be verified. Germline lookup yields CDR1 MNHNS and CDR2 SASEGT. This CDR3 comprises 16 residues. This chain's CDR3 is CASSEQLWGNTGELFF.

The chain uses TRBV7-6 and TRBJ2-1; TCRdb's D call, TRBD2, is unchecked because there is no DNA. The CDR3 has 12 amino acids. Germline assignment: CDR1 SGHVS and CDR2 FNYEAQ. The CDR3: CASSLDVGPQFF.

The rearrangement joins TRBV7-3 to TRBJ2-3. Germline-derived CDR1 and CDR2 are SGHTA and FQGTGA. The CDR3 has 15 residues. CDR3: CASSLIVGGTDTQYF.

This chain uses TRBV5-8 with TRBJ2-3; checking the TCRdb D call of TRBD2 is not possible without DNA. The CDR3 totals 15 residues. Germline V gene lookup returns CDR1 SGHTS and CDR2 YDEGEE. CDR3 protein: CASSILAGLGDTQYF.

CDR3 sequence reads: CASSLPAGQSNEQFF. The chain uses TRBV7-9 and TRBJ2-1; TCRdb names TRBD1, which stays unverified in the absence of DNA. CDR1 is SEHNR, CDR2 FQNEAQ, per germline (reference sequence). The CDR3 has 15 amino acids.

The J gene is TRBJ1-1, the V gene TRBV7-2; the TCRdb D gene call, TRBD1, has no DNA to confirm it. CDR1 SGHTA and CDR2 FQGNSA come from the germline V gene. This CDR3 region has 15 residues. Here the CDR3 reads CASSPKTVLNTEAFF.

The rearrangement uses TRBV25-1 and TRBJ2-3; the D call of TRBD1 rests on TCRdb alone, since no DNA is present to check it. The CDR3 extends over 14 amino acids. Germline V gene data show CDR1 as MGHDK and CDR2 as SYGVNS. The CDR3 spells CASQKGQGTDTQYF. Full variable domain (rest looked up from reference TRBV25-1 and TRBJ2-3): EADIYQTPRYLVIGTGKKITLECSQTMGHDKMYWYQQDPGMELHLIHYSYGVNSTEKGDLSSESTVSRIRTEHFPLTLESARPSHTSQYLCASQKGQGTDTQYFGPGTRLTVL.

The J gene is TRBJ1-1, the V gene TRBV13; TCRdb's D call, TRBD1, is unchecked because there is no DNA. Germline V lookup: CDR1 PRHDT, CDR2 FYEKMQ (reference sequence). The CDR3 loop spans 16 amino acids. CDR3 protein: CASSLGRGVMNTEAFF.